This entry describes one T cell receptor (beta chain). Its antigen remains unknown. This sample was taken from a study of cytomegalovirus exposure and HLA in healthy donors. Study-level information: Approximately 180 million T cells yielded 90 million to 130 million unique TCR beta sequences in earlier analysis. Broader study findings: Through in vitro validation, a few CMV-associated chains were shown to be specific for CMV antigens. Earlier results showed most TCR beta V segments being productive about 90% or about 30% of the time.

This PCR relied on a set of 60 Vbeta primers and 13 Jbeta primers. Sequencing used immunoSEQ multiplex PCR; TCRdb keeps in-frame clones, though not all of them. The sample yields 150,000 to 200,000 clones, about three quarters seen once. The sequence came from a man aged 30-40 years in good health and CMV-seropositive. The sequenced sample consisted of PBMCs.

CDR3 nucleotide sequence: TGTGCCTTCGCGGCGGGACCCCTGAGCACTGAAGCTTTCTTT. It specifies CAFAAGPLSTEAFF. The J gene is TRBJ1-1, the V gene TRBV30; D is perhaps TRBD1 (5 bases). V shed 7 bases and J shed 4 bases, with 19 bases lying between them. Germline assignment: CDR1 GTSNPN and CDR2 SVGIG (reference sequence). The CDR3 runs 14 residues.